What follows is one T cell receptor (beta chain) and its context. This specimen belongs to a study of T cells in Graves' hyperthyroidism and ophthalmopathy. This CDR3 comprises 13 residues. V shed 2 bases and J shed 6 bases, with 8 bases lying between them. Germline values: CDR1 SGDLS, CDR2 YYNGEE. Authors of the study amplified TCR beta CDR3 regions from RNA transcripts. HTBI primers were the set used in a first-round RT-PCR of the TCR CDR3. TCRdb reprocessed the multiplex PCR reads via MiXCR and lists one record per CDR3 protein. This table has roughly 580,000 distinct CDR3 sequences, about 45% appearing once.

This clonotype was sampled from a woman in her late teens or twenties with Graves' hyperthyroidism. The specimen sequenced was peripheral blood or thyroid tissue (not recorded which). The chain joins TRBV9 to TRBJ2-2; a possible D gene is TRBD1 (5 bases). CDR3 residues: CASSVGRPGELFF. CDR3 sequence (DNA): TGTGCCAGCAGCGTGGGGCGACCCGGGGAGCTGTTTTTT.